Reported below is one TCR beta chain. Antigen unknown. The naive gate required viable CD3+CD4+ or CD3+CD8+ cells with CCR7+CD45RA+CD45RO-CD95-CD27+CD28+ phenotype. CDR3 length: 14 amino acids. V gave up 1 base and J gave up 4 bases; unmatched junction bases: 3. Germline values: CDR1 WSHSY, CDR2 SAAADI. The data belong to a study of T cells after posttransplantation cyclophosphamide. General study findings and limits: After PTCy, TRB diversity resembled that of CNI/methotrexate controls.

The method was immunoSEQ multiplex PCR; TCRdb's version includes in-frame clones alone and lacks a portion of them. Of about 30,000 clones in the sample, about 91% were seen once. The chain has TRBV10-2 and TRBJ1-2, with 7 bases identical to TRBD1. This receptor was obtained from a man under 40 in good health and a related stem cell transplant donor. Source material: naive CD4+ T cells sorted from blood. CDR3 DNA sequence: TGCGCCAGCAGTGAGTGGACAGGTGGCTATGGCTACACCTTC. Its protein product is CASSEWTGGYGYTF.